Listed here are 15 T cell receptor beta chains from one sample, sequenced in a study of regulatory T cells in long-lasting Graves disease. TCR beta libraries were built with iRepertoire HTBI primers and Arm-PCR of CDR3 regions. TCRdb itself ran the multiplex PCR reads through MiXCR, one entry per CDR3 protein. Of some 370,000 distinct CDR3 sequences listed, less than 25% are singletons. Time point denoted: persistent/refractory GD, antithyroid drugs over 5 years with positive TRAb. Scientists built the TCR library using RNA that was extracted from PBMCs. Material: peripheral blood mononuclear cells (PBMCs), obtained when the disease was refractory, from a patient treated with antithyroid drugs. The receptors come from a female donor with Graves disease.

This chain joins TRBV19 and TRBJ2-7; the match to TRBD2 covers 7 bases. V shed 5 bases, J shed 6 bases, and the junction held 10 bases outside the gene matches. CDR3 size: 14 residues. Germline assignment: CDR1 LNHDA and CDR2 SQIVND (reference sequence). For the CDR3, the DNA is TGTGCCAGTAGTCCTCTTGGCGGGAGTTCCGAGCAGTACTTC. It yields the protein CASSPLGGSSEQYF. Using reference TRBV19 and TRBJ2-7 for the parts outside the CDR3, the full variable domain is DGGITQSPKYLFRKEGQNVTLSCEQNLNHDAMYWYRQDPGQGLRLIYYSQIVNDFQKGDIAEGYSVSREKKESFPLTVTSAQKNPTAFYLCASSPLGGSSEQYFGPGTRLTVT.

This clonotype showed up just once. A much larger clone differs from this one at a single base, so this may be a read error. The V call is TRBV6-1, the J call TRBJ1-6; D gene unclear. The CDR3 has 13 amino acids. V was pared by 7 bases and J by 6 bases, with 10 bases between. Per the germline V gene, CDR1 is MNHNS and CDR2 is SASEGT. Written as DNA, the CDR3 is TGTGCCAGCAATACAGTCCTTAATTCACCCCTCCACTTT. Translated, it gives CASNTVLNSPLHF.

The CDR3 reads CASSRTGRAVGQETQYF. CDR3 sequence (DNA): TGTGCCAGCAGCCGGACAGGGAGGGCCGTTGGGCAAGAGACCCAGTACTTC. The chain couples TRBV7-9 to TRBJ2-5; D possibly corresponds to TRBD1 (8 bases). Per germline, CDR1 SEHNR and CDR2 FQNEAQ (reference sequence). With 5 bases removed from V and 2 bases from J, the gap between germline ends came to 21 bases. The CDR3 loop spans 17 amino acids.

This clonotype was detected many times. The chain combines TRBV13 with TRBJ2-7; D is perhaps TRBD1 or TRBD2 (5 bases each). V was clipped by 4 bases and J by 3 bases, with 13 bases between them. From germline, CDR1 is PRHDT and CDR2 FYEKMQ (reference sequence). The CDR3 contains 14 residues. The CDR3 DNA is TGTGCCAGCAGCTCGGGACCATCGAACTACGAGCAGTACTTC. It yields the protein CASSSGPSNYEQYF.

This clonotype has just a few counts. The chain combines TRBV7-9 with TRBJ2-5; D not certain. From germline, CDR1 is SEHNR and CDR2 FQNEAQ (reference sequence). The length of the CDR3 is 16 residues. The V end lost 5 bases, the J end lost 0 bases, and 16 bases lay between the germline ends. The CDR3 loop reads CASSRPPDTNQETQYF. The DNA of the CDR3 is TGTGCCAGCAGCCGCCCCCCCGACACAAACCAAGAGACCCAGTACTTC.

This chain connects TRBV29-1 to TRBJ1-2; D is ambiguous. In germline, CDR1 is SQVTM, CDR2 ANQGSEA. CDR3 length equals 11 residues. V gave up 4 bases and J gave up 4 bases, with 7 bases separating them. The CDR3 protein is CSVVSAYGYTF. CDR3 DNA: TGCAGCGTTGTTTCGGCCTATGGCTACACCTTC.

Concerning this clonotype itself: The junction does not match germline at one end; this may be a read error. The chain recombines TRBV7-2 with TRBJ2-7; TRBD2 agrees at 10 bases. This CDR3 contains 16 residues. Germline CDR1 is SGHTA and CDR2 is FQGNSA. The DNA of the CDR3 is TGCGCCAGCAGCCACCGAGCGGGAGGGAACTCCTACGAGCAGTACTTC. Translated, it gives CASSHRAGGNSYEQYF. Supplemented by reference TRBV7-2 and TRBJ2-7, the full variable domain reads GAGVSQSPSNKVTEKGKDVELRCDPISGHTALYWYRQSLGQGLEFLIYFQGNSAPDKSGLPSDRFSAERTGGSVSTLTIQRTQQEDSAVYLCASSHRAGGNSYEQYFGPGTRLTVT.

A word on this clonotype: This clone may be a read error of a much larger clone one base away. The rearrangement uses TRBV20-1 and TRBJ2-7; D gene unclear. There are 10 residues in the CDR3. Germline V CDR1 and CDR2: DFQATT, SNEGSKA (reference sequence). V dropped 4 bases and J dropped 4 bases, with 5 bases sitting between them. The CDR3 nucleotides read TGCAGTGCTAAGGGTTACGAGCAGTACTTC. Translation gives CSAKGYEQYF.

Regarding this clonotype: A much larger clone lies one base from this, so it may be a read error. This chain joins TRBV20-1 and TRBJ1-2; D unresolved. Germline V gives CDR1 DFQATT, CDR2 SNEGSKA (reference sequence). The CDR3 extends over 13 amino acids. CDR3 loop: CSAPRASWMGCTF. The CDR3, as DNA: TGCAGTGCTCCCCGGGCCTCCTGGATGGGCTGCACCTTC.

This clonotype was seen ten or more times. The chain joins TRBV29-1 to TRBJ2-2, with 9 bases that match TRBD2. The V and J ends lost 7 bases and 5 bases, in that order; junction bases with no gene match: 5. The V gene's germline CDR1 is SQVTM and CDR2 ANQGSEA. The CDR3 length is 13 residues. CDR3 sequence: CSAREGGTGELFF. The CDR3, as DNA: TGCAGCGCGCGGGAGGGCGGAACCGGGGAGCTGTTTTTT.

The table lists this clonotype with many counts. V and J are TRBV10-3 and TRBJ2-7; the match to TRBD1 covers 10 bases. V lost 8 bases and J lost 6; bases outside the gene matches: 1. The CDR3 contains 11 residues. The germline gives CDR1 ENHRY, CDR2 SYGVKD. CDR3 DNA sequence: TGTGCCATCGGACAGGGGGGCGAGCAGTACTTC. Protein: CAIGQGGEQYF.

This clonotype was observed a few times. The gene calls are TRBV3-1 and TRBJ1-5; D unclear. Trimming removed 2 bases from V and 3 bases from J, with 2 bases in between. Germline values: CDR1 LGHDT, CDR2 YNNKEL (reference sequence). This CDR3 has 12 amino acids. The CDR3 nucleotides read TGTGCCAGCAGCCAATTCAATCAGCCCCAGCATTTT. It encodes CASSQFNQPQHF. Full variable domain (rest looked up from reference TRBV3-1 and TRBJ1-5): DTAVSQTPKYLVTQMGNDKSIKCEQNLGHDTMYWYKQDSKKFLKIMFSYNNKELIINETVPNRFSPKSPDKAHLNLHINSLELGDSAVYFCASSQFNQPQHFGDGTRLSIL.

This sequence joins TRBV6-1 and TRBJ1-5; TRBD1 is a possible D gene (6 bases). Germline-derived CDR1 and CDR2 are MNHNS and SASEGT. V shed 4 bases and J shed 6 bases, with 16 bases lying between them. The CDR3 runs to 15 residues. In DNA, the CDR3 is TGTGCCAGCAGTGGACAGGTCCGAGGGGGTCAGCCCCAGCATTTT. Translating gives CASSGQVRGGQPQHF.

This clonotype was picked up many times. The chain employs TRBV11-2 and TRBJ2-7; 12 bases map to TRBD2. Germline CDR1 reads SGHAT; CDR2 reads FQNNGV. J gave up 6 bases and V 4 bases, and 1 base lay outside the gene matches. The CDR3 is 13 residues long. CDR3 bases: TGTGCCAGCAGCTCGGGACTAGCGGGCGAGCAGTACTTC. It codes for CASSSGLAGEQYF.

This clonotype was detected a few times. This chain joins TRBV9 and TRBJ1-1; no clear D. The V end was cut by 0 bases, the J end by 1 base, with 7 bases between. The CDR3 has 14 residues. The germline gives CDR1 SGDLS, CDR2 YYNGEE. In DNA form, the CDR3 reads TGTGCCAGCAGCGTAGGCCCGGAGAACACTGAAGCTTTCTTT. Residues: CASSVGPENTEAFF. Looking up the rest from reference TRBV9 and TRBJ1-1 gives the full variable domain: DSGVTQTPKHLITATGQRVTLRCSPRSGDLSVYWYQQSLDQGLQFLIQYYNGEERAKGNILERFSAQQFPDLHSELNLSSLELGDSALYFCASSVGPENTEAFFGQGTRLTVV.